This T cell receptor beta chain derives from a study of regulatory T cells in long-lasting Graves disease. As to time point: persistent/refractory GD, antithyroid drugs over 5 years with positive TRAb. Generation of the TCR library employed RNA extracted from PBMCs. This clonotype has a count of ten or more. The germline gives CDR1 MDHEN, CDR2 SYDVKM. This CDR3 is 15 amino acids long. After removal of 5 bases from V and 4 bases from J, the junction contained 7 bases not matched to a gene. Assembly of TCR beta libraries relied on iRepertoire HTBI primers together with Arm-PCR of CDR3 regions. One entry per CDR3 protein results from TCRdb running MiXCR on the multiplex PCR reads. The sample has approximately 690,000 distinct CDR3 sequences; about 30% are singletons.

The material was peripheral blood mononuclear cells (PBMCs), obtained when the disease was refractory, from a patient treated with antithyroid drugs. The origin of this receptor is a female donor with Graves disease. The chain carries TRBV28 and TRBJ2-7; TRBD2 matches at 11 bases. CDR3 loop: CASSPPSGRSYEQYF. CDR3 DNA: TGTGCCAGCAGTCCTCCTAGCGGGAGGAGTTACGAGCAGTACTTC. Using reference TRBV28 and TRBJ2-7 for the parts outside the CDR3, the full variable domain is DVKVTQSSRYLVKRTGEKVFLECVQDMDHENMFWYRQDPGLGLRLIYFSYDVKMKEKGDIPEGYSVSREKKERFSLILESASTNQTSMYLCASSPPSGRSYEQYFGPGTRLTVT.